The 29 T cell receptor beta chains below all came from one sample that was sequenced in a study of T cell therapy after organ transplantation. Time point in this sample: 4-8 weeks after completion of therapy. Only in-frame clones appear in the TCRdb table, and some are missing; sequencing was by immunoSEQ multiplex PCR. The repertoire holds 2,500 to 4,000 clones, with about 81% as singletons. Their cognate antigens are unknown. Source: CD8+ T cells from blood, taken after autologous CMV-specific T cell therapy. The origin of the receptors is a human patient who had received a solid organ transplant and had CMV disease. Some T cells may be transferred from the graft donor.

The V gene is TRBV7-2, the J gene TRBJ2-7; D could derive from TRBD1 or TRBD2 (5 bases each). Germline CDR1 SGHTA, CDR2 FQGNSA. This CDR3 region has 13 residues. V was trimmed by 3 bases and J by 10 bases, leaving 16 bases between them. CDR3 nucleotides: TGTGCCAGCAGCTTGACCTCCGAGGGGTTCCAGTACTTC. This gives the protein CASSLTSEGFQYF.

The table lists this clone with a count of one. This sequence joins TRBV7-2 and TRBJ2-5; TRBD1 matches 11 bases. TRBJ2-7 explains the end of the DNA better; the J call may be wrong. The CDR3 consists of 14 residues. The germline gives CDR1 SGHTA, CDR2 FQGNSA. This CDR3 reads CASSFGTGGDEQYF. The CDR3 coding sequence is TGTGCCAGCAGCTTCGGGACAGGGGGGGACGAGCAGTACTTC.

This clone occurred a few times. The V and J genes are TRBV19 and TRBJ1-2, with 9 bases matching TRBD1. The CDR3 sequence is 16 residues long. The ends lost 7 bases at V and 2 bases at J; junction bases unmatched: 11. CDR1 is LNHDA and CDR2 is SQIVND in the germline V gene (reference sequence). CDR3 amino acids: CASTFGTGSFNYGYTF. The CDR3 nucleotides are TGTGCCAGTACCTTTGGGACAGGGAGTTTCAACTATGGCTACACCTTC.

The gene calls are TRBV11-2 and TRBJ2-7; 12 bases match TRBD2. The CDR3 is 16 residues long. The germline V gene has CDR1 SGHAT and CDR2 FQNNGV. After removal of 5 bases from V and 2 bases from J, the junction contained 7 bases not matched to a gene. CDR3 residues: CASSLPLAGGTYEQYF. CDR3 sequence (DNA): TGTGCCAGCAGCCTCCCACTAGCGGGAGGAACCTACGAGCAGTACTTC.

This CDR3 reads CASSHLRDRGEPQHF. The DNA for the CDR3 is TGTGCCAGCAGCCACCTCCGGGATAGAGGAGAGCCCCAGCATTTT. This sequence joins TRBV7-8 and TRBJ1-5; D is unresolved. CDR3 length: 15 amino acids. The germline V gene encodes CDR1 SGHVS and CDR2 FQNEAQ. V was cut by 5 bases and J by 8 bases, with 19 bases left in between.

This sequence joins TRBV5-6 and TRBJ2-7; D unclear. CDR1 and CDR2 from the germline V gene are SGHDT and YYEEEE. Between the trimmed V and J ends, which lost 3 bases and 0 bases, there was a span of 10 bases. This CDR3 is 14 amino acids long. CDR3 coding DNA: TGTGCCAGCAGCTCCCTTCCACGCTCCTACGAGCAGTACTTC. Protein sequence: CASSSLPRSYEQYF.

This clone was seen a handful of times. The CDR3 region is CASSTFAEAFF. For the CDR3, the DNA is TGTGCCAGCAGTACCTTCGCTGAAGCTTTCTTT. The chain links TRBV6-5 to TRBJ1-1; D gene uncertain. Germline V gives CDR1 MNHEY, CDR2 SVGAGI. Trimming took 5 bases from V and 6 from J, leaving 7 bases between them. This CDR3 has 11 residues.

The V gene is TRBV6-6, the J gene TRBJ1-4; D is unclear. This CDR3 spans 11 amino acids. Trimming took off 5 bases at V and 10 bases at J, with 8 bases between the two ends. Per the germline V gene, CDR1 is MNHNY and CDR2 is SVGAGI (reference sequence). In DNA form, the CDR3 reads TGTGCCAGCAGTCAAACTGGAAAACTGTTTTTT. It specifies CASSQTGKLFF.

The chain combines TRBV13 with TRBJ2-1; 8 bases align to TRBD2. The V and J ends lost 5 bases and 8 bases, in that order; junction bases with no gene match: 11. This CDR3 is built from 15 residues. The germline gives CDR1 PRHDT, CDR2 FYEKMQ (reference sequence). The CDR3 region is CASSPNGAGGDEQFF. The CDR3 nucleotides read TGTGCCAGCAGCCCAAACGGGGCGGGGGGCGATGAGCAGTTCTTC.

The CDR3 here is CASSLALDFYNTDTQYF. The CDR3 DNA is TGTGCCAGCAGCTTAGCCTTAGACTTTTATAACACAGATACGCAGTATTTT. The chain carries TRBV13 and TRBJ2-3; no reliable D call. CDR1 and CDR2 (germline): PRHDT, FYEKMQ (reference sequence). The CDR3 sequence is 17 residues long. The V end was cut by 1 base, the J end by 2 bases, with 16 bases between.

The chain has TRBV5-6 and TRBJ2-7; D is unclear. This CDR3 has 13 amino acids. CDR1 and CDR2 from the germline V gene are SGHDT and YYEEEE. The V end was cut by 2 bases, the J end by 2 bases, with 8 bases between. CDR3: CASSFGPTYEQYF. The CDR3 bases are TGTGCCAGCAGCTTTGGGCCGACCTACGAGCAGTACTTC.

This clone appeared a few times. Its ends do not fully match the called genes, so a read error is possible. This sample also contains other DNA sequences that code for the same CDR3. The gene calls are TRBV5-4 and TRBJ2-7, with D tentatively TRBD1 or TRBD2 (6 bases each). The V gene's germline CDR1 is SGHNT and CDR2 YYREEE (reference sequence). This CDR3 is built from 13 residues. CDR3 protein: CASSQRTGREQYF. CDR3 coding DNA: TGCGCCAGCAGCCAACGAACAGGGAGGGAGCAGTACTTC. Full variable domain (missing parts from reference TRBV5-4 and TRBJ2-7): ETGVTQSPTHLIKTRGQQVTLRCSSQSGHNTVSWYQQALGQGPQFIFQYYREEENGRGNFPPRFSGLQFPNYSSELNVNALELDDSALYLCASSQRTGREQYFGPGTRLTVT.

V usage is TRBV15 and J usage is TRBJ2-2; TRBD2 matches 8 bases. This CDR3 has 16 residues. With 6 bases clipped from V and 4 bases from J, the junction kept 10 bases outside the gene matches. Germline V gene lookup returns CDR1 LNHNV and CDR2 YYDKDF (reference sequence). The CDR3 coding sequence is TGTGCCACCAGGACCGTGACGGGAGGGCTCACCGGGGAGCTGTTTTTT. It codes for CATRTVTGGLTGELFF.

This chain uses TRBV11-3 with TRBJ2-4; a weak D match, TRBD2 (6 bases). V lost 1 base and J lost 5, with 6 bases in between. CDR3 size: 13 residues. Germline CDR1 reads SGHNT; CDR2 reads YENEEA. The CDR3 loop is CASSLGGENIQYF. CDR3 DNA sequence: TGTGCCAGCAGCTTAGGGGGGGAAAACATTCAGTACTTC.

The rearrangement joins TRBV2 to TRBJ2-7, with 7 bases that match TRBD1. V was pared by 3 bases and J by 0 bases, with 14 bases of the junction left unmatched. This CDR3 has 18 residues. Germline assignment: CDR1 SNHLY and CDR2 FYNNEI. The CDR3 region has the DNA TGTGCCAGCAGTGATGGGACAGCCCATCCCACCCCCTCCTACGAGCAGTACTTC. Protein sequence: CASSDGTAHPTPSYEQYF.

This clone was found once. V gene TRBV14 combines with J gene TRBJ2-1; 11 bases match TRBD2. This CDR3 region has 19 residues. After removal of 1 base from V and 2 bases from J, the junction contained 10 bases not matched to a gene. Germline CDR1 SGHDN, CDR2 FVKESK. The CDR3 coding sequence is TGTGCCAGCAGCCAAGTCCCGCCCCCACTAGCGGGGGCCTACAATGAGCAGTTCTTC. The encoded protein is CASSQVPPPLAGAYNEQFF.

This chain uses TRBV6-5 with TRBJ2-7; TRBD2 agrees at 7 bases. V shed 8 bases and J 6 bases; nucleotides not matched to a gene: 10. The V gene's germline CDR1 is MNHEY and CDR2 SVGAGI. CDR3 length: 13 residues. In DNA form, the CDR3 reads TGTGCCAGCTCCGGGGGGATTCTATTCGAGCAGTACTTC. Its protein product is CASSGGILFEQYF.

The CDR3 DNA reads as TGTGCCAGCAGATCCCGGGACAGGAACTACGAGCAGTACTTC. Its protein product is CASRSRDRNYEQYF. This chain uses TRBV6-6 with TRBJ2-7; 8 bases map to TRBD1. Germline V gene sequence: CDR1 MNHNY, CDR2 SVGAGI (reference sequence). Germline trimming cut 6 bases from V and 3 bases from J; bases unmatched to any gene: 7. The CDR3 has 14 amino acids.

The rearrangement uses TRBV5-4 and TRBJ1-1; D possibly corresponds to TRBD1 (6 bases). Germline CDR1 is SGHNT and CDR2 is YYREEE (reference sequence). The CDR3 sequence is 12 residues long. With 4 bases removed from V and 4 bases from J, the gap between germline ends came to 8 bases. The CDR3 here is CASSRTATEAFF. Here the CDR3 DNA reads TGTGCCAGCAGCAGGACAGCCACTGAAGCTTTCTTT.

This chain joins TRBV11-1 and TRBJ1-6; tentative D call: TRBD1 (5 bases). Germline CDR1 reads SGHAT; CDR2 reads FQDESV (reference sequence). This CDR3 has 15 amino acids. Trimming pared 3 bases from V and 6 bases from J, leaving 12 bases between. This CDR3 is CASSFLAGTNSPLHF. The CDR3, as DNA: TGTGCCAGCAGCTTTCTGGCAGGGACTAATTCACCCCTCCACTTT.

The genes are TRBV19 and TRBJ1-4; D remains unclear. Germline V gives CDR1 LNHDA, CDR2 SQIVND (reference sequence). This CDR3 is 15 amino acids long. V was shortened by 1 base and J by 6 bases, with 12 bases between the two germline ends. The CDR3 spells CASSIADGSYEKLFF. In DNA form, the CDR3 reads TGTGCCAGTAGTATAGCCGACGGTTCGTATGAAAAACTGTTTTTT.

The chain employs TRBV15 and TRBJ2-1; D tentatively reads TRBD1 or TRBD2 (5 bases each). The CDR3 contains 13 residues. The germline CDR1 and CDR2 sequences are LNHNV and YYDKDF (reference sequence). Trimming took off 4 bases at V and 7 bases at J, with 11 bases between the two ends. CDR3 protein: CATSMGRRNEQFF. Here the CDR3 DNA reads TGTGCCACCAGCATGGGGCGGAGGAATGAGCAGTTCTTC.

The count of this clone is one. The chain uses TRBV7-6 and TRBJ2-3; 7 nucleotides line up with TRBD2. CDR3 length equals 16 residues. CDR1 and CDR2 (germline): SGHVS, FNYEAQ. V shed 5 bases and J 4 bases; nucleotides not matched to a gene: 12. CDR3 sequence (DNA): TGTGCCAGCAGCGCATTGGGGGGGTTAGCGGCAGATACGCAGTATTTT. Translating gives CASSALGGLAADTQYF. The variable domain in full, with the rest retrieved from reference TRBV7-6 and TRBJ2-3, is GAGVSQSPRYKVTKRGQDVALRCDPISGHVSLYWYRQALGQGPEFLTYFNYEAQQDKSGLPNDRFSAERPEGSISTLTIQRTEQRDSAMYRCASSALGGLAADTQYFGPGTRLTVL.

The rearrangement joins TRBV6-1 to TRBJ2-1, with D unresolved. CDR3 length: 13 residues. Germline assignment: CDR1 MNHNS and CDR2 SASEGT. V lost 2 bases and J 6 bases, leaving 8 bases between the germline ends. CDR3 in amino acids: CASSEREGNEQFF. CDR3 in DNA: TGTGCCAGCAGTGAAAGGGAAGGCAATGAGCAGTTCTTC.

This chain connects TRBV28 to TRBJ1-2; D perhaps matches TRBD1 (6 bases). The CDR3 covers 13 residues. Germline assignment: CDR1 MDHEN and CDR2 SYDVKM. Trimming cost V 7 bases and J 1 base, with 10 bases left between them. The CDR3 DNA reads TGTGCCAGCAAGGACAGCCTTAACTATGGCTACACCTTC. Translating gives CASKDSLNYGYTF.

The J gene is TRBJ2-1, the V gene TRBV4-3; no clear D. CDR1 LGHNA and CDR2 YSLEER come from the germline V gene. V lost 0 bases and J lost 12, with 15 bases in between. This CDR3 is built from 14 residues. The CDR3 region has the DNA TGCGCCAGCAGCCAAGATACCGGGTTTATAACGCAGTTCTTC. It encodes CASSQDTGFITQFF.

CDR3 coding DNA: TGTGCCATCAGGAGTACCGGGACAGGCACTGAAGCTTTCTTT. This translates into CAIRSTGTGTEAFF. The V call is TRBV10-3, the J call TRBJ1-1, with TRBD1 identical over 8 bases. CDR1 and CDR2 from the germline V gene are ENHRY and SYGVKD. CDR3 length equals 14 residues. V gave up 6 bases and J gave up 4 bases; unmatched junction bases: 7.

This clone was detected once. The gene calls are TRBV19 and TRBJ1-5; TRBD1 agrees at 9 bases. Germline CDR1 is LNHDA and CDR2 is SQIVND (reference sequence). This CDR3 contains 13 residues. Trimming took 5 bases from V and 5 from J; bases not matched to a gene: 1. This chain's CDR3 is CASSRTGDQPQHF. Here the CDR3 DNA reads TGTGCCAGTAGTCGGACAGGGGATCAGCCCCAGCATTTT.

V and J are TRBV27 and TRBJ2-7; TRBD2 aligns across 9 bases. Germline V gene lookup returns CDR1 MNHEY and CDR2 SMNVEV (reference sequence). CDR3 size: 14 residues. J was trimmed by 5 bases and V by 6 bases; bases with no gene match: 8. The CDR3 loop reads CASSYSRGGDEQYF. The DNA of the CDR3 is TGTGCCAGCAGCTACTCGCGGGGGGGCGACGAGCAGTACTTC.